The clone carrying this TCR beta chain was observed many times. This entry belongs to a study of Graves' ophthalmopathy and Graves' hyperthyroidism. V shed 4 bases and J 6 bases; nucleotides not matched to a gene: 9. From germline, CDR1 is SQVTM and CDR2 ANQGSEA. The CDR3 consists of 14 residues. RNA transcripts were the source from which TCR beta CDR3 regions were amplified. Following a first-round RT-PCR that used HTBI primers, a second-round multiplex PCR was carried out. TCRdb reprocessed the multiplex PCR reads with MiXCR, giving one entry per CDR3 protein. The sample gives under 800,000 distinct CDR3 sequences, about a fifth of which show up once; approximately 7% is in the top ten. By definition, stable hyperthyroidism involved no ophthalmopathy within 18 months of follow-up. Among the hyperthyroidism patients, all were newly diagnosed, aged 18 to 65, with under 2 months' duration. Orbital computed tomography, thyroid ultrasound, TRAb, serum thyroxine and clinical symptoms formed the basis of diagnosis. Fresh peripheral blood, 10 ml, was the PBMC source.

The source material was peripheral blood. This clonotype originated in a woman in her late teens or twenties with stable Graves' hyperthyroidism. Some clones in this sample may be carry-over from other donors' samples. V and J are TRBV29-1 and TRBJ2-7, with 10 bases that match TRBD2. The CDR3 nucleotides are TGCAGCGTTGCGTTACTAGCGGGATTTGCCGAGCAGTACTTC. Translated, it gives CSVALLAGFAEQYF.